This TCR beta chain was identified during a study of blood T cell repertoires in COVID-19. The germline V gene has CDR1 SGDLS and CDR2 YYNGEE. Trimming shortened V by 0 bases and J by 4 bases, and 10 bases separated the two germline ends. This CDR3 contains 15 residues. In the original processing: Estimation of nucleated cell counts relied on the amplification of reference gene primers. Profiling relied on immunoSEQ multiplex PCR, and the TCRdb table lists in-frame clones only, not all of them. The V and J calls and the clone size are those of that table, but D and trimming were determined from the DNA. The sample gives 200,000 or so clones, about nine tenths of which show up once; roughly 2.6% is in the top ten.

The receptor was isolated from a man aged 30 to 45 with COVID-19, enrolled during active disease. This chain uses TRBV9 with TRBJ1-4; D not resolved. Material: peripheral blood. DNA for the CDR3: TGTGCCAGCAGCGTAGGAGGGTCCGATAATGAAAAACTGTTTTTT. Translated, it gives CASSVGGSDNEKLFF.